A selection of T cell receptor beta chains follows, all from one sample in a study of blood T cell repertoires in COVID-19. Here immunoSEQ multiplex PCR was the method, and the copy in TCRdb shows in-frame clones only, minus some. The sample consists of about 200,000 clones, 84% of them appearing once. Sequencing used peripheral blood. The receptors derive from a human donor in a cohort sampled during active COVID-19. Each CDR3 is given with its conserved first and last residue. D genes are given only for firm matches. Clone size is shown for a subset of rows, as once, few, many or a class of expanded clone.

clone_size: -; cdr3_length: 19; v_call: TRBV5-1; j_call: TRBJ2-1; d_call: TRBD2; cdr3_nt: TGCGCCAGCAGCTTGTCGCTAGCGGGAGCAATAGGAGGAGGGAATGAGCAGTTCTTC; cdr3_aa: CASSLSLAGAIGGGNEQFF
clone_size: many; cdr3_length: 14; v_call: TRBV5-1; j_call: TRBJ1-6; d_call: TRBD1; cdr3_nt: TGCGCCAGCAGGGCGGGACAGGGGGATTCACCCCTCCACTTT; cdr3_aa: CASRAGQGDSPLHF
clone_size: -; cdr3_length: 15; v_call: TRBV15; j_call: TRBJ2-5; d_call: TRBD2; cdr3_nt: TGTGCCACCAGCAGACTAGCGGTGGTCCAAGAGACCCAGTACTTC; cdr3_aa: CATSRLAVVQETQYF
clone_size: -; cdr3_length: 15; v_call: TRBV19; j_call: TRBJ1-4; d_call: -; cdr3_nt: TGTGCCAGTAGTCCAGGGATTGTTCTGGAAGAAAAACTGTTTTTT; cdr3_aa: CASSPGIVLEEKLFF
clone_size: -; cdr3_length: 14; v_call: TRBV28; j_call: TRBJ1-5; d_call: -; cdr3_nt: TGTGCCAGCAGTTTCCCGCAGGACTTTCAGCCCCAGCATTTT; cdr3_aa: CASSFPQDFQPQHF
clone_size: once; cdr3_length: 13; v_call: TRBV28; j_call: TRBJ2-4; d_call: -; cdr3_nt: TGTGCCAGCAGTCTCGGGGGTACGGACATTCAGTACTTC; cdr3_aa: CASSLGGTDIQYF
clone_size: -; cdr3_length: 14; v_call: TRBV28; j_call: TRBJ1-2; d_call: TRBD1; cdr3_nt: TGTGCCAGCATTTCAGGGGGCGCGCCATATGGCTACACCTTC; cdr3_aa: CASISGGAPYGYTF
clone_size: -; cdr3_length: 15; v_call: TRBV28; j_call: TRBJ2-1; d_call: TRBD2; cdr3_nt: TGTGCCAGCAGACTGAGCGGGGAGCCGCACAATGAGCAGTTCTTC; cdr3_aa: CASRLSGEPHNEQFF
clone_size: -; cdr3_length: 12; v_call: TRBV12-3/TRBV12-4; j_call: TRBJ2-7; d_call: -; cdr3_nt: TGTGCCAGCGAGGGACACTCCTACGAGCAGTACTTC; cdr3_aa: CASEGHSYEQYF
clone_size: -; cdr3_length: 14; v_call: TRBV18; j_call: TRBJ1-1; d_call: TRBD1; cdr3_nt: TGTGCCAGCTCACCCGGACAGGCGTACACTGAAGCTTTCTTT; cdr3_aa: CASSPGQAYTEAFF
clone_size: -; cdr3_length: 13; v_call: TRBV6-5; j_call: TRBJ1-6; d_call: -; cdr3_nt: TGTGCCAGCGGGGCCGAACCAAGTTCACCCCTCCACTTT; cdr3_aa: CASGAEPSSPLHF
clone_size: -; cdr3_length: 16; v_call: TRBV5-6; j_call: TRBJ2-7; d_call: -; cdr3_nt: TGTGCCAGCAGCTTGGGAGCCCAGGGGTTGGACTACGAGCAGTACTTC; cdr3_aa: CASSLGAQGLDYEQYF
clone_size: -; cdr3_length: 14; v_call: TRBV5-6; j_call: TRBJ2-7; d_call: -; cdr3_nt: TGTGCCAGCAGCTTGCGGAGACAGCTCTACGAGCAGTACTTC; cdr3_aa: CASSLRRQLYEQYF
clone_size: -; cdr3_length: 12; v_call: TRBV6-2/TRBV6-3; j_call: TRBJ2-7; d_call: -; cdr3_nt: TGTGCCAGCAGTTACCCACGGGTAGAGCAGTACTTC; cdr3_aa: CASSYPRVEQYF
clone_size: -; cdr3_length: 15; v_call: TRBV16; j_call: TRBJ1-2; d_call: -; cdr3_nt: TGTGCCAGCAGCCAATCTCGAGGATCGTTCAATGGCTACACCTTC; cdr3_aa: CASSQSRGSFNGYTF
clone_size: -; cdr3_length: 13; v_call: TRBV30; j_call: TRBJ2-5; d_call: TRBD2; cdr3_nt: TGTGCCGCGGGGGGGATTATGGAAGAGACCCAGTACTTC; cdr3_aa: CAAGGIMEETQYF
clone_size: -; cdr3_length: 16; v_call: TRBV12-5; j_call: TRBJ2-2; d_call: -; cdr3_nt: TGTGCTAGTGGTTCTTGGGTGGGAGTTCACACCGGGGAGCTGTTTTTT; cdr3_aa: CASGSWVGVHTGELFF
clone_size: -; cdr3_length: 15; v_call: TRBV5-1; j_call: TRBJ1-6; d_call: TRBD1; cdr3_nt: TGCGCCAGCAGCTTAGCACAGGGGTCTAATTCACCCCTCCACTTT; cdr3_aa: CASSLAQGSNSPLHF
clone_size: -; cdr3_length: 17; v_call: TRBV12-5; j_call: TRBJ1-5; d_call: -; cdr3_nt: TGTGCTAGTGGTTTGGTACCCGACAGGCGTCCAAATCAGCCCCAGCATTTT; cdr3_aa: CASGLVPDRRPNQPQHF
clone_size: -; cdr3_length: 15; v_call: TRBV7-9; j_call: TRBJ2-1; d_call: TRBD2; cdr3_nt: TGTGCCAGCAGCTTTTTGACTAGCGGGAACAATGAGCAGTTCTTC; cdr3_aa: CASSFLTSGNNEQFF
clone_size: -; cdr3_length: 16; v_call: TRBV27; j_call: TRBJ2-5; d_call: -; cdr3_nt: TGTGCCAGCAGTTTATCCGGCAGGGTATTCCAAGAGACCCAGTACTTC; cdr3_aa: CASSLSGRVFQETQYF
clone_size: -; cdr3_length: 16; v_call: TRBV24-1; j_call: TRBJ2-2; d_call: TRBD1; cdr3_nt: TGTGCCACCAGTGATTTGCAACAGGGGGCTGCCGGGGAGCTGTTTTTT; cdr3_aa: CATSDLQQGAAGELFF
clone_size: -; cdr3_length: 16; v_call: TRBV19; j_call: TRBJ2-3; d_call: -; cdr3_nt: TGTGCCAGCAACATTGGTGAGGGCGCGGGACCAGATACGCAGTATTTT; cdr3_aa: CASNIGEGAGPDTQYF
clone_size: -; cdr3_length: 16; v_call: TRBV18; j_call: TRBJ2-3; d_call: TRBD2; cdr3_nt: TGTGCCAGCTCACGTCCTCTAGCGGGAGGGCCAGATACGCAGTATTTT; cdr3_aa: CASSRPLAGGPDTQYF
clone_size: -; cdr3_length: 13; v_call: TRBV24-1; j_call: TRBJ2-7; d_call: -; cdr3_nt: TGTGCCACCAGTCTGATTAGTATTACGGAGCAGTACTTC; cdr3_aa: CATSLISITEQYF
clone_size: -; cdr3_length: 16; v_call: TRBV5-6; j_call: TRBJ2-1; d_call: -; cdr3_nt: TGTGCCAGCAGCTTGGGGGGAGCGGGTACGGGACTCCTGGAGTTCTTC; cdr3_aa: CASSLGGAGTGLLEFF
clone_size: -; cdr3_length: 14; v_call: TRBV7-6; j_call: TRBJ2-5; d_call: TRBD2; cdr3_nt: TGTGCCAGCAGCTTTAGTACTAGCGGAGAGACCCAGTACTTC; cdr3_aa: CASSFSTSGETQYF
clone_size: -; cdr3_length: 16; v_call: TRBV9; j_call: TRBJ2-1; d_call: TRBD2; cdr3_nt: TGTGCCAGCAGCAGCTTAGGGGAGGGCCGTCGAAATGAGCAGTTCTTC; cdr3_aa: CASSSLGEGRRNEQFF